This TCR beta chain emerged from a study of OX40 agonist ivuxolimab in advanced cancers. Looking at the study overall: Ivuxolimab was an agonistic, fully human IgG2 monoclonal antibody directed against OX40 (CD134), a costimulatory receptor. Patients were allowed to have had prior anti-PD-1, anti-PD-L1 or anti-CTLA-4 therapy, and less than 45% of the dose-escalation patients had previously received checkpoint inhibitors. Partial responses occurred in three dose-escalation patients, of whom one had hepatocellular carcinoma and two had cutaneous melanoma. The paper reports the monotherapy dose-escalation portion (N ≈ 50 patients) of the phase I ivuxolimab trial. The purpose of peripheral TCRbeta sequencing was to test whether ivuxolimab changed TCR sequence diversity and led to clonal T-cell expansion. Intravenous ivuxolimab was administered to patients every 2 weeks at six dose levels: 0.01, 0.1, 0.3, 1.5, 3 and 10 mg/kg. In the dose-escalation cohort, roughly 80% of patients were male, and the mean age was approximately 60 years, with a range of 23 to 79. Of the approximately 50 dose-escalation patients, hepatocellular carcinoma was present in some 19, melanoma in roughly 15, renal cell carcinoma in 9 and head and neck cancer in 9. The full study reports these points: After ivuxolimab, expanded clones were on average more numerous among CD8+ T cells than among CD4+ T cells. In the 0.1-3.0 mg/kg groups, partial responders were among the patients with the lowest normalized peripheral clonal expansion, particularly in CD8+ T cells. The antigen specificity of the peripheral T cells that underwent clonal expansion was not determined. At doses of 0.1 to 3.0 mg/kg, clonal expansion of both CD4+ and CD8+ blood T cells was observed from baseline to week 6. Low levels of normalized T-cell clonal expansion were also seen in some nonresponding patients.

About this clone itself: It lacks a known antigen. Within one base of it there is no much larger clone, and no base qualities were kept.

For sequencing of the TCRbeta CDR3 region, genomic DNA was extracted from the sorted cells. TCRbeta CDR3 regions were sequenced using the immunoSEQ Assay. This is the immuneACCESS table as TCRdb keeps it, with only in-frame sequences that have V and J called. A part of the clones is gone; compared with another copy, unresolved V genes explain less than half, and the rest is unexplained. Within this sample are 65,000 to 95,000 clones, with roughly 86% of them counted one time only. Of the sample, approximately 7% is held by the ten largest clones. Patients with autoimmune disease history or receiving systemic immunosuppression were excluded from the trial. Peripheral blood for TCR sequencing was collected from all dose cohorts at baseline, on cycle 4 day 1, and on cycle 7 day 1. Samples came from an open-label, multicenter, first-in-human phase I dose-escalation trial of ivuxolimab. Adults with locally advanced or metastatic head and neck squamous cell, hepatocellular, melanoma or renal cell carcinoma were enrolled in the trial. Before TCR sequencing, CD4+ T cells and CD8+ T cells were sorted from peripheral blood as separate populations.

CDR1 WNHNN and CDR2 SYGVQD were looked up in the germline V gene (reference sequence). Inclusive of the bounding cysteine and phenylalanine, the CDR3 is 15 residues long. The sequence is cut down to CDR3 DNA, 45 bases in frame from base 1. V trim: 5 bases; J trim: 4 bases; unmatched bases: 6. Material: CD4+ or CD8+ T cells sorted from blood, obtained in a trial of the OX40 agonist ivuxolimab. This clonotype was obtained from an adult with an advanced solid tumor such as melanoma, head and neck, liver or kidney cancer. The rearrangement combines TRBV10-1 with TRBJ2-3, and 10 junctional nucleotides match TRBD2. The CDR3: CASSPLAGWSDTQYF. The nucleotide sequence is given as TGCGCCAGCAGTCCACTAGCGGGGTGGTCAGATACGCAGTATTTT.